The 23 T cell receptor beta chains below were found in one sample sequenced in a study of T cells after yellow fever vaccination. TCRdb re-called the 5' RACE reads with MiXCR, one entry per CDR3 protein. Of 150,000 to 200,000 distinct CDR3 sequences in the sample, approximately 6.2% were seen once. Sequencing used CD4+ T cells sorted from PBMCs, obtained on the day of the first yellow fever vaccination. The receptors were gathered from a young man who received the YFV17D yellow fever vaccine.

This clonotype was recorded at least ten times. The CDR3 region is CASSLGIGGYNQPQHF. DNA for the CDR3: TGCGCCAGCAGCTTGGGTATCGGGGGGTACAATCAGCCCCAGCATTTT. The chain employs TRBV5-1 and TRBJ1-5; a possible D gene is TRBD1 (5 bases). The CDR3 contains 16 residues. Germline loops: CDR1 SGHRS, CDR2 YFSETQ. The V end lost 0 bases, the J end lost 3 bases, and 13 bases lay between the germline ends. Drawing the rest from reference TRBV5-1 and TRBJ1-5, the complete variable domain is KAGVTQTPRYLIKTRGQQVTLSCSPISGHRSVSWYQQTPGQGLQFLFEYFSETQRNKGNFPGRFSGRQFSNSRSEMNVSTLELGDSALYLCASSLGIGGYNQPQHFGDGTRLSIL.

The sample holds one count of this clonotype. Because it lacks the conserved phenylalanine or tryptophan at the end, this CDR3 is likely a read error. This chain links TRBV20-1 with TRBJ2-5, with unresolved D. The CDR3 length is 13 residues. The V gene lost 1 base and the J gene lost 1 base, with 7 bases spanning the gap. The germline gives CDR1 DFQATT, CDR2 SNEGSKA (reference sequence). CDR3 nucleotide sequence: TGCAGTGCTAGAGTGGGCTTCCAAGAGACCCAGTACTTA. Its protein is CSARVGFQETQYL.

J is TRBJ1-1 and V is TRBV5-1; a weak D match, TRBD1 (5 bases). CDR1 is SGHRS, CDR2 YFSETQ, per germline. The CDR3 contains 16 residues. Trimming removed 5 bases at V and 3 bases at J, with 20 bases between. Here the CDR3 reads CASRKSTGGSDTEAFF. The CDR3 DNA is TGCGCCAGCAGAAAGTCGACGGGGGGTTCGGACACTGAAGCTTTCTTT.

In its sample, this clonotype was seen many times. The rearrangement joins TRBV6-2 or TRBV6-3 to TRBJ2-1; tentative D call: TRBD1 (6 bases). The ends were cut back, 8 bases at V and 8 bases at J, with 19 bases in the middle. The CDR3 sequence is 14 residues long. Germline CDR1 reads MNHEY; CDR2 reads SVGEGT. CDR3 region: CASFPTGLGDEQFF. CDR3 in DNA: TGTGCCAGCTTTCCCACAGGGCTCGGGGATGAGCAGTTCTTC.

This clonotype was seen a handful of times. CDR3 in amino acids: CASSGAQWTGELFF. CDR3 nucleotides: TGCGCCAGCAGCGGGGCCCAGTGGACCGGGGAGCTGTTTTTT. The chain couples TRBV5-1 to TRBJ2-2, with a possible D match to TRBD1 (5 bases). The V gene's germline CDR1 is SGHRS and CDR2 YFSETQ. The ends were cut back, 4 bases at V and 5 bases at J, with 12 bases in the middle. This CDR3 spans 14 amino acids.

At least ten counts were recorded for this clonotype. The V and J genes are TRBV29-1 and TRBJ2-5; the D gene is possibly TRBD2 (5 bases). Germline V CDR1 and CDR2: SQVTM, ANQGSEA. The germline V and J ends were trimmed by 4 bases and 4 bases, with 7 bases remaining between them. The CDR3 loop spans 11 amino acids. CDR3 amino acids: CSVGTVETQYF. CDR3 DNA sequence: TGCAGCGTTGGGACTGTAGAGACCCAGTACTTC.

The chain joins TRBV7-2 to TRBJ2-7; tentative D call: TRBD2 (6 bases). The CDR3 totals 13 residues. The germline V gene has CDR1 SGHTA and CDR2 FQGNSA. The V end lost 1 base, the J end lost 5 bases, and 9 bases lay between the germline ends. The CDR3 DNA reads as TGTGCCAGCAGCTTAGTGGGACTTAACGAGCAGTACGTC. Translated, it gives CASSLVGLNEQYV.

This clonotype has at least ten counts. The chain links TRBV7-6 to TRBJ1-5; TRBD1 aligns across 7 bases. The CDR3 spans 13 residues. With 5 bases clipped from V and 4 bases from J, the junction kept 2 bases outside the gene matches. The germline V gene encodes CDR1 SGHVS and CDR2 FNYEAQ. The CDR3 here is CASSQDRNQPQHF. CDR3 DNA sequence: TGTGCCAGCAGCCAGGACAGGAATCAGCCCCAGCATTTT.

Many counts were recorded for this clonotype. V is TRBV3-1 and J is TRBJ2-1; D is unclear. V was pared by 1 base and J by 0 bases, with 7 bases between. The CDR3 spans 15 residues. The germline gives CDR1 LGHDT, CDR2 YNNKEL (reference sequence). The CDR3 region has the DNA TGTGCCAGCAGCCAAGGAATCCCCTCCTACAATGAGCAGTTCTTC. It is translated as CASSQGIPSYNEQFF.

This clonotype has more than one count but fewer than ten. The CDR3 here is CASSPTASRHYGYTF. The DNA of the CDR3 is TGTGCCAGCTCACCAACAGCATCTCGTCACTATGGCTACACCTTC. V usage is TRBV18 and J usage is TRBJ1-2; D is unclear. Germline V gene lookup returns CDR1 KGHSH and CDR2 LQKENI. CDR3 length equals 15 residues. V lost 2 bases to trimming and J lost 3 bases, with 13 bases between them.

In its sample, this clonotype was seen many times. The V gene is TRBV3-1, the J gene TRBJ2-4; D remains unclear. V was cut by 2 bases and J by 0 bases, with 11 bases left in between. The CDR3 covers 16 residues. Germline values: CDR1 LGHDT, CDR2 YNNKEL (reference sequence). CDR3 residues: CASSQSEFVAKNIQYF. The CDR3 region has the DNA TGTGCCAGCAGCCAATCGGAATTCGTAGCCAAAAACATTCAGTACTTC.

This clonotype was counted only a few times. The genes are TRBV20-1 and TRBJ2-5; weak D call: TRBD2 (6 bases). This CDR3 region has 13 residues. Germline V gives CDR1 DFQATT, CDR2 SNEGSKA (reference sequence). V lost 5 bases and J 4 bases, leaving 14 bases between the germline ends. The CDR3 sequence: CSARGEEGETQYF. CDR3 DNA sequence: TGCAGTGCTCGGGGTGAGGAGGGAGAGACCCAGTACTTC.

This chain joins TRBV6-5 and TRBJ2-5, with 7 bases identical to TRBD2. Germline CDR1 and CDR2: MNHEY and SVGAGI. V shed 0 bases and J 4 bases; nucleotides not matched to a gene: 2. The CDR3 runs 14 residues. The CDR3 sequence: CASSYSTGGETQYF. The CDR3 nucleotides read TGTGCCAGCAGTTACTCGACGGGGGGAGAGACCCAGTACTTC.

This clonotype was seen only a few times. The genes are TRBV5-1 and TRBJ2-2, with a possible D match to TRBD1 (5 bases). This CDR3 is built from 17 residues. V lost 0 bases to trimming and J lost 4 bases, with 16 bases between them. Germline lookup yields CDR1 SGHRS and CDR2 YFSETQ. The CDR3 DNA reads TGCGCCAGCAGCTTGGTTATGCTCCAGGGATTCACCGGGGAGCTGTTTTTT. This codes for CASSLVMLQGFTGELFF.

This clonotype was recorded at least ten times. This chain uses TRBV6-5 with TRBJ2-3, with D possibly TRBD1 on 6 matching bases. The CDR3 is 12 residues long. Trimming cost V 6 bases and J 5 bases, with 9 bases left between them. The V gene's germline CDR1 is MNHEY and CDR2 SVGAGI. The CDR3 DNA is TGTGCCAGCAGACGAGGGGGAGATACGCAGTATTTT. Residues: CASRRGGDTQYF.

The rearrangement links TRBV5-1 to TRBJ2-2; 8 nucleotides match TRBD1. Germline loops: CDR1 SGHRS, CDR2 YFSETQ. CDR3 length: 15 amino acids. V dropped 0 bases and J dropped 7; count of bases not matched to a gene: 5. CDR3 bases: TGCGCCAGCAGCTTGGCCCCAGGGGGCAACGGGGAGCTGTTTTTT. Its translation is CASSLAPGGNGELFF. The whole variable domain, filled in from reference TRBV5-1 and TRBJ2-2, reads KAGVTQTPRYLIKTRGQQVTLSCSPISGHRSVSWYQQTPGQGLQFLFEYFSETQRNKGNFPGRFSGRQFSNSRSEMNVSTLELGDSALYLCASSLAPGGNGELFFGEGSRLTVL.

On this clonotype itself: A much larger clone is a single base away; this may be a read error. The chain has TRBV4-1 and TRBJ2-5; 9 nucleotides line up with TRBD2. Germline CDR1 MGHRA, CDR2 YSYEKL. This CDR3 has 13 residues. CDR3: CANSQDPGLALYF. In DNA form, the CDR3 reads TGCGCCAACAGCCAAGATCCGGGACTAGCACTGTACTTC.

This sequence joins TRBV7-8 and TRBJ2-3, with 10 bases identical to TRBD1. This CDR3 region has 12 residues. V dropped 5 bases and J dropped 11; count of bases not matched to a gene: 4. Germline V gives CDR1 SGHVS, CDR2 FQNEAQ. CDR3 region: CASSNRDRGQYF. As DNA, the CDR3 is TGTGCCAGCAGCAACCGGGACAGGGGGCAGTATTTT. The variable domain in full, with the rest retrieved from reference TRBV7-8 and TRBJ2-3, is GAGVSQSPRYKVAKRGQDVALRCDPISGHVSLFWYQQALGQGPEFLTYFQNEAQLDKSGLPSDRFFAERPEGSVSTLKIQRTQQEDSAVYLCASSNRDRGQYFGPGTRLTVL.

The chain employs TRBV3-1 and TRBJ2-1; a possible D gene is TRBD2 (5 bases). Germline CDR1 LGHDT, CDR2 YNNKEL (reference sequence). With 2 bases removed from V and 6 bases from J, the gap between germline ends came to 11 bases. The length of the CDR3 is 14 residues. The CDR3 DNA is TGTGCCAGCAGCCAAACTAGGTGGGCCAATGAGCAGTTCTTC. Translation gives CASSQTRWANEQFF.

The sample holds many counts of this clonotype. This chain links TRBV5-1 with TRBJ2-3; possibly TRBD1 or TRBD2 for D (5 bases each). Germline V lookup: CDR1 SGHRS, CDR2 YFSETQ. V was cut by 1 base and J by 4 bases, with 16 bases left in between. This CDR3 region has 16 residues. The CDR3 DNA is TGCGCCAGCAGCTTGCTGGGACCACGAACCGCAGATACGCAGTATTTT. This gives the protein CASSLLGPRTADTQYF. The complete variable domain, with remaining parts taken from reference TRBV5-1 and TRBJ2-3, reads KAGVTQTPRYLIKTRGQQVTLSCSPISGHRSVSWYQQTPGQGLQFLFEYFSETQRNKGNFPGRFSGRQFSNSRSEMNVSTLELGDSALYLCASSLLGPRTADTQYFGPGTRLTVL.

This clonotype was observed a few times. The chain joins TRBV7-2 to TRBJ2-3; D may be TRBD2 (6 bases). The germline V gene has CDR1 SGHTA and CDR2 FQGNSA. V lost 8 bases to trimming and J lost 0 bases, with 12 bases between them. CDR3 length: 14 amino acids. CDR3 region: CASRRGSSTDTQYF. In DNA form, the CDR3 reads TGTGCCAGCCGGCGGGGCTCTAGCACAGATACGCAGTATTTT. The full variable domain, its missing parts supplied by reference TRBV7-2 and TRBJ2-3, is GAGVSQSPSNKVTEKGKDVELRCDPISGHTALYWYRQSLGQGLEFLIYFQGNSAPDKSGLPSDRFSAERTGGSVSTLTIQRTQQEDSAVYLCASRRGSSTDTQYFGPGTRLTVL.

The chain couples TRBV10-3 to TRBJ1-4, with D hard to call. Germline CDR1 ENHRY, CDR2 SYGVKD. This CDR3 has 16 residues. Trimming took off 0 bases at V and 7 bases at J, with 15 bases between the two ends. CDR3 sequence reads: CAISESPGNLGEKLFF. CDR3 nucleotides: TGTGCCATCAGTGAGTCCCCGGGCAACCTCGGTGAAAAACTGTTTTTT.

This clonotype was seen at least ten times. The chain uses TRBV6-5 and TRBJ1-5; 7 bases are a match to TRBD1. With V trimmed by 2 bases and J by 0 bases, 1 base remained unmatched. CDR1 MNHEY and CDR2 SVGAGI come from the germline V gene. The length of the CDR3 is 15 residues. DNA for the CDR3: TGTGCCAGCAGTTACAGGGGGCATAGCAATCAGCCCCAGCATTTT. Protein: CASSYRGHSNQPQHF.